The TCR beta chain under discussion was sequenced for a study of blood T cell repertoires in COVID-19. Study at large: Specimens from acute and convalescent COVID-19 originated in the United States, Italy and Spain. Sample material is recorded as cDNA or gDNA derived from T cells, B-cell-depleted T cells, or PBMCs.

As originally analysed: It was from reference gene primer amplification that nucleated cell counts were estimated. Repertoires were generated with immunoSEQ multiplex PCR, while TCRdb's copy carries only in-frame clones and drops some. The D gene and trimming were derived from the DNA, and the V and J assignments and clone size from that table. The data show more than 120,000 clones, 87% seen once. The CDR3 runs 16 residues. CDR1 and CDR2 from the germline V gene are MNHEY and SMNVEV (reference sequence). V was shortened by 6 bases and J by 3 bases, with 17 bases between the two germline ends. The V call is TRBV27, the J call TRBJ2-2; weak D call: TRBD1 (6 bases). This clonotype originated in a woman between 50 and 59 years old with acute or convalescent COVID-19. Input material: peripheral blood. CDR3 bases: TGTGCCAGCAGACCCACAGGGATCGAGTACACCGGGGAGCTGTTTTTT. Amino acid sequence: CASRPTGIEYTGELFF.